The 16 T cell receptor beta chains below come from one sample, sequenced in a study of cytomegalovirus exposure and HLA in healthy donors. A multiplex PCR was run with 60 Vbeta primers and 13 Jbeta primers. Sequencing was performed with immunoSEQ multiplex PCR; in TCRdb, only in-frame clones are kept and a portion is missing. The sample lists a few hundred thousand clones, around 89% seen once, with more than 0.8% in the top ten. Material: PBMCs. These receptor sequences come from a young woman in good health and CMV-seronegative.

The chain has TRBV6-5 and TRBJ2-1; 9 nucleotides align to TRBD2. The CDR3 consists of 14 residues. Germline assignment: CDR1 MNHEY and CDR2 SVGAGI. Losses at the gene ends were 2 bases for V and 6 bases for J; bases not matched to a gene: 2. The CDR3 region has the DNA TGTGCCAGCAGTTACGGGACTAGCAGCAATGAGCAGTTCTTC. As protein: CASSYGTSSNEQFF.

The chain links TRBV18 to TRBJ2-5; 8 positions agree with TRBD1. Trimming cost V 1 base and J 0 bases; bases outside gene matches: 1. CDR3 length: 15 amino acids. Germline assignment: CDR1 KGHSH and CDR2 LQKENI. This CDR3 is CASSPRTGNQETQYF. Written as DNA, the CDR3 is TGTGCCAGCTCACCACGGACAGGGAACCAAGAGACCCAGTACTTC.

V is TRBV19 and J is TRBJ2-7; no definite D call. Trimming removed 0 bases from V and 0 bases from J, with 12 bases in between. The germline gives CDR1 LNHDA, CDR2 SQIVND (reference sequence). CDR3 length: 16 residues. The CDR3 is CASSIDLWRSSYEQYF. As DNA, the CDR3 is TGTGCCAGTAGTATAGATCTTTGGCGGAGCTCCTACGAGCAGTACTTC. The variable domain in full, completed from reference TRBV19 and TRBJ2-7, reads DGGITQSPKYLFRKEGQNVTLSCEQNLNHDAMYWYRQDPGQGLRLIYYSQIVNDFQKGDIAEGYSVSREKKESFPLTVTSAQKNPTAFYLCASSIDLWRSSYEQYFGPGTRLTVT.

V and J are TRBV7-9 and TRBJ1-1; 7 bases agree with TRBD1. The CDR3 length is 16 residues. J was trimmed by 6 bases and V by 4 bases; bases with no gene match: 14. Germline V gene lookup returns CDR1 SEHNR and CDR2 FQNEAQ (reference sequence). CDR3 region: CASSWGDSLTRAEAFF. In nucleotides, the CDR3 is TGTGCCAGCAGCTGGGGGGACAGCCTAACAAGGGCTGAAGCTTTCTTT.

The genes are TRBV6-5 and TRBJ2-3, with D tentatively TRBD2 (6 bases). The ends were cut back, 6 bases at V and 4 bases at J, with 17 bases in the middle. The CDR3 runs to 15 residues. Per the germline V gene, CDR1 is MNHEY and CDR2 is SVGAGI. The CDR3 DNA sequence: TGTGCCAGCAGGCTCGGGGGAGGTAGTTCAGATACGCAGTATTTT. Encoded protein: CASRLGGGSSDTQYF.

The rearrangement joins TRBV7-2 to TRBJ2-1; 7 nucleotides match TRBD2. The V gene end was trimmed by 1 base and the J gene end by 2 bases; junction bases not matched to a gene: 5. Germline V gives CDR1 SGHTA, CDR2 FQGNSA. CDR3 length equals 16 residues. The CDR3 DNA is TGTGCCAGCAGCTTAGTAGGCGGGAGTACCTACAATGAGCAGTTCTTC. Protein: CASSLVGGSTYNEQFF.

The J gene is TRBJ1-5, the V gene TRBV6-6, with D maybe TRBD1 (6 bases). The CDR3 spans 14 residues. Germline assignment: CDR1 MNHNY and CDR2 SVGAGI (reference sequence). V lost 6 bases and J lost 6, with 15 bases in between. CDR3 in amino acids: CASRPGGASQPQHF. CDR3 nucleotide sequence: TGTGCCAGCAGACCCGGGGGGGCTAGTCAGCCCCAGCATTTT.

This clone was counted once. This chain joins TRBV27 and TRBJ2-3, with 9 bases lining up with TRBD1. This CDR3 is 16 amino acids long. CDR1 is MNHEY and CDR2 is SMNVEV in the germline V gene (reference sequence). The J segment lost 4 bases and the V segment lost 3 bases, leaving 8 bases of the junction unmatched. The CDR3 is CASSFHPGQGSDTQYF. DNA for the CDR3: TGTGCCAGCAGTTTCCACCCGGGACAGGGTTCAGATACGCAGTATTTT.

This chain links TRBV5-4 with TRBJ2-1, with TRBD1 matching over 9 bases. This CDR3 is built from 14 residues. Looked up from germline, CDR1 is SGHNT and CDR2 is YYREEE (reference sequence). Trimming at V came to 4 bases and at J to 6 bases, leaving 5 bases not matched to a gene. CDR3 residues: CASSHRDRANEQFF. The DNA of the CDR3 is TGTGCCAGCAGCCACCGGGACAGGGCCAATGAGCAGTTCTTC.

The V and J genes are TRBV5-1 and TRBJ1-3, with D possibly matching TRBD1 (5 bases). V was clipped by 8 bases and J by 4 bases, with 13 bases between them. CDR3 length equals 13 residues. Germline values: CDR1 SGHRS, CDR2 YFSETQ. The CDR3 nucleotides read TGCGCCAGTAAAGGGAGGGACGGAAACACCATATATTTT. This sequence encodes CASKGRDGNTIYF.

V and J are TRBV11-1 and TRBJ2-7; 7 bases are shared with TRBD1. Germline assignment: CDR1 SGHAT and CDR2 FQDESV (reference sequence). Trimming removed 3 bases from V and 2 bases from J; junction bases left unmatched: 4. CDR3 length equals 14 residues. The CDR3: CASSLGQSTYEQYF. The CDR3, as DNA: TGTGCCAGCAGCTTGGGACAGAGCACCTACGAGCAGTACTTC.

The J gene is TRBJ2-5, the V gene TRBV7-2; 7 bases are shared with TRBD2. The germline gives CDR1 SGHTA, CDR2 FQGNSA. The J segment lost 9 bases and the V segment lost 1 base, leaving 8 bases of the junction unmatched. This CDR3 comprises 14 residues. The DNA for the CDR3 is TGTGCCAGCAGCTTAGGTTCCCCCCGGGGGGCCCAGTACTTC. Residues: CASSLGSPRGAQYF.

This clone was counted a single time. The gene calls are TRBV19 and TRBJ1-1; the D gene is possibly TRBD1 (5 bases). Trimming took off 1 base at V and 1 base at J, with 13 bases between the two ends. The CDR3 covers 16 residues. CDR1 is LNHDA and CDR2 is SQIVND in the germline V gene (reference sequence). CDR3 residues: CASSIGLEGPNTEAFF. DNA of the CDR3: TGTGCCAGTAGTATAGGCTTGGAGGGGCCGAACACTGAAGCTTTCTTT.

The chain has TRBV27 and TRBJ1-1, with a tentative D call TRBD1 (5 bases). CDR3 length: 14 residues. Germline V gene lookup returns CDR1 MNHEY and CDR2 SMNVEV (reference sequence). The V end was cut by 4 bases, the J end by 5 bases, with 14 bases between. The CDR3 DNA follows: TGTGCCAGCAGTTCGGGGACTCGGGGAACTGAAGCTTTCTTT. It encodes CASSSGTRGTEAFF.

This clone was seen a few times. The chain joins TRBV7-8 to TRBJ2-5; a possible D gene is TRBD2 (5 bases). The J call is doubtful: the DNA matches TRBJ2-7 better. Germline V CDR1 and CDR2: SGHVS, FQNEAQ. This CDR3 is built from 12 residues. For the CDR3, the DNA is TGTGCCAGCAGCTTGAGGGTGAGCGAGCAGTACTTC. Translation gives CASSLRVSEQYF.

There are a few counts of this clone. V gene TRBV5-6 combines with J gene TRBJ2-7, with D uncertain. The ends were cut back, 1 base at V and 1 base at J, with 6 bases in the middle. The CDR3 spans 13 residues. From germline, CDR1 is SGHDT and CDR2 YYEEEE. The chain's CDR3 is CASSLSRSYEQYF. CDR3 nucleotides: TGTGCCAGCAGCTTGAGCAGGTCCTACGAGCAGTACTTC.